The clone carrying this T cell receptor (beta chain) occurred a few times. Using CD45RO/CCR7/CD25/CD127/CD95/CD27, CD4+ naive, central memory, regulatory and stem cell-like memory cells were sorted. The data belong to a study of beta chain features in type 1 diabetes. This CDR3 has 13 residues. Germline CDR1 reads SGHRS; CDR2 reads YFSETQ. Trimming took 4 bases from V and 9 from J; bases not matched to a gene: 5. As every portion of the isolated RNA was reverse transcribed, the sequencing read expressed TCRB transcripts. Libraries were prepared by immunoSEQ multiplex PCR; TCRdb keeps only in-frame clonotypes and omits some of them. Seen here are hundreds of thousands of clones, 13% to 15% observed once, and the top ten hold more than 0.02%.

This sequence was found in a woman aged 40 to 50 in good health. V and J are TRBV5-1 and TRBJ2-1, with 9 bases fitting TRBD1. The sample comprised naive CD4+ T cells from blood. DNA for the CDR3: TGCGCCAGCAGCAGGACAGGGGATCTTGAGCAGTTCTTC. Residues: CASSRTGDLEQFF.